The rows below give T cell receptor beta chains drawn from one sample of a study of somatic mutations in cytotoxic T cells in rheumatoid arthritis. This table comes from immunoSEQ multiplex PCR, and its TCRdb copy is limited to in-frame clones, with some not included. In the table there are roughly 10,000 clones, around nine tenths of which are singletons. The specimen was CD4+ T cells sorted from blood. The receptor set was obtained from a woman aged 18-30 years with rheumatoid arthritis. CDR3s include the opening cysteine and the closing phenylalanine or tryptophan. Each record gives: V gene, CDR3 length, J gene, clone size, D gene, CDR3 DNA, CDR3 protein. A D gene is named only where the DNA matches it firmly. Size is omitted from some rows. Given values are once, few, many or a class for expanded clones.

v_gene: TRBV15
len: 17
j_gene: TRBJ1-5
abundance: .
d_gene: .
CDR3nt: TGTGCCACCAGCAGAGATGGGAGACCTTATAGCAATCAGCCCCAGCATTTT
CDR3aa: CATSRDGRPYSNQPQHF

v_gene: TRBV10-3
len: 14
j_gene: TRBJ2-1
abundance: .
d_gene: TRBD1
CDR3nt: TGTGCCATCAGTGGAGGACAGGGAGGAAATGAGCAGTTCTTC
CDR3aa: CAISGGQGGNEQFF

v_gene: TRBV28
len: 16
j_gene: TRBJ2-1
abundance: .
d_gene: TRBD2
CDR3nt: TGTGCCAGCAGTTGGGTTTGGCGGGGGGTACCGAATGAGCAGTTCTTC
CDR3aa: CASSWVWRGVPNEQFF

v_gene: TRBV2
len: 12
j_gene: TRBJ2-5
abundance: .
d_gene: TRBD1
CDR3nt: TGTGCCAGCAGTCCAGGGGGCGAGACCCAGTACTTC
CDR3aa: CASSPGGETQYF

v_gene: TRBV6-5
len: 15
j_gene: TRBJ2-1
abundance: .
d_gene: .
CDR3nt: TGTGCCAGCAGTTACGGGACTCTCGAGGGCAATGAGCAGTTCTTC
CDR3aa: CASSYGTLEGNEQFF

v_gene: TRBV5-6
len: 16
j_gene: TRBJ2-5
abundance: .
d_gene: TRBD2
CDR3nt: TGTGCCAGCAGCTTGTTATCTAGCGGGGGGAGAGAGACCCAGTACTTC
CDR3aa: CASSLLSSGGRETQYF

v_gene: TRBV28
len: 15
j_gene: TRBJ1-4
abundance: .
d_gene: TRBD1
CDR3nt: TGTGCCAGCAGTGCGCCCGGGACAGGGAGTGAAAAACTGTTTTTT
CDR3aa: CASSAPGTGSEKLFF

v_gene: TRBV6-1
len: 14
j_gene: TRBJ1-1
abundance: .
d_gene: .
CDR3nt: TGTGCCAGCACCACGGGGGGGCTGAACACTGAAGCTTTCTTT
CDR3aa: CASTTGGLNTEAFF

v_gene: TRBV28
len: 15
j_gene: TRBJ2-1
abundance: .
d_gene: TRBD2
CDR3nt: TGTGCCAGCAGTTTAGCGGGGACTAGCCTCCATGAGCAGTTCTTC
CDR3aa: CASSLAGTSLHEQFF

v_gene: TRBV19
len: 13
j_gene: TRBJ2-3
abundance: .
d_gene: .
CDR3nt: TGTGCCAGTAGTACTTCTAGAGGGGATACGCAGTATTTT
CDR3aa: CASSTSRGDTQYF

v_gene: TRBV19
len: 17
j_gene: TRBJ2-3
abundance: .
d_gene: TRBD2
CDR3nt: TGTGCCGGTAGTAGCGGGAGGGCCGGATTTGGCACAGATACGCAGTATTTT
CDR3aa: CAGSSGRAGFGTDTQYF

v_gene: TRBV5-4
len: 15
j_gene: TRBJ2-5
abundance: .
d_gene: .
CDR3nt: TGTGCCAGCAGCTTGGGGGCTAAAAACCAAGAGACCCAGTACTTC
CDR3aa: CASSLGAKNQETQYF

v_gene: TRBV7-3
len: 16
j_gene: TRBJ2-2
abundance: .
d_gene: .
CDR3nt: TGTGCCAGCAGCTTACACGCTACGCTAAACACCGGGGAGCTGTTTTTT
CDR3aa: CASSLHATLNTGELFF

v_gene: TRBV19
len: 15
j_gene: TRBJ1-6
abundance: .
d_gene: .
CDR3nt: TGTGCCAGTAGTGAGGGCGGATACTATAATTCACCCCTCCACTTT
CDR3aa: CASSEGGYYNSPLHF

v_gene: TRBV6-1
len: 16
j_gene: TRBJ1-2
abundance: .
d_gene: .
CDR3nt: TGTGCCAGCAGTGAAGCCTCCTCGAGGAGCAACTATGGCTACACCTTC
CDR3aa: CASSEASSRSNYGYTF

v_gene: TRBV11-1
len: 17
j_gene: TRBJ2-7
abundance: .
d_gene: TRBD2
CDR3nt: TGTGCCAGCAGTTCTCCCCCGGGGGGAGCTTTTTTCGACGAGCAGTACTTC
CDR3aa: CASSSPPGGAFFDEQYF

v_gene: TRBV11-3
len: 13
j_gene: TRBJ2-7
abundance: .
d_gene: TRBD2
CDR3nt: TGTGCCAGCAGCTTGGGGGGGAAATACGAGCAGTACTTC
CDR3aa: CASSLGGKYEQYF

v_gene: TRBV7-2
len: 14
j_gene: TRBJ1-2
abundance: .
d_gene: .
CDR3nt: TGTGCCAGCAGCTTGGACATAGCTAACTATGGCTACACCTTC
CDR3aa: CASSLDIANYGYTF

v_gene: TRBV7-9
len: 16
j_gene: TRBJ2-1
abundance: .
d_gene: TRBD2
CDR3nt: TGTGCCAGCAGCGCCCCCTCAGCGGGGGGCTACAATGAGCAGTTCTTC
CDR3aa: CASSAPSAGGYNEQFF

v_gene: TRBV4-3
len: 15
j_gene: TRBJ2-5
abundance: .
d_gene: TRBD1
CDR3nt: TGCGCCAGCAGCCAAGATTTGGGACAGGGTGAGACCCAGTACTTC
CDR3aa: CASSQDLGQGETQYF

v_gene: TRBV6-4
len: 13
j_gene: TRBJ1-4
abundance: .
d_gene: TRBD1
CDR3nt: TGTGCCAGCAGTGACGGGACAGACGAAAAACTGTTTTTT
CDR3aa: CASSDGTDEKLFF

v_gene: TRBV7-2
len: 16
j_gene: TRBJ2-5
abundance: .
d_gene: TRBD2
CDR3nt: TGTGCCAGCAGCTTAGCTAGCGGGGGTGGTCAAGAGACCCAGTACTTC
CDR3aa: CASSLASGGGQETQYF

v_gene: TRBV7-6
len: 13
j_gene: TRBJ2-7
abundance: .
d_gene: TRBD1
CDR3nt: TGTGCCAGCAGCTATGGACAGGCCTACGAGCAGTACTTC
CDR3aa: CASSYGQAYEQYF

v_gene: TRBV9
len: 14
j_gene: TRBJ1-6
abundance: .
d_gene: .
CDR3nt: TGTGCCAGCAGCGTAGCTAACGAGGGCTCACCCCTCCACTTT
CDR3aa: CASSVANEGSPLHF

v_gene: TRBV21-1
len: 16
j_gene: TRBJ2-3
abundance: few
d_gene: .
CDR3nt: TGTGCCAGCACTTCAGGGGAATTGTCTGGGGCGGATACGCAGTATTTT
CDR3aa: CASTSGELSGADTQYF

v_gene: TRBV6-5
len: 13
j_gene: TRBJ1-1
abundance: .
d_gene: TRBD1
CDR3nt: TGTGCCAGCATAGACAGGGGGAACACTGAAGCTTTCTTT
CDR3aa: CASIDRGNTEAFF

v_gene: TRBV10-1
len: 12
j_gene: TRBJ2-7
abundance: .
d_gene: .
CDR3nt: TGCGCCAGCAGGGACAGCGGGATCGAGCAGTACTTC
CDR3aa: CASRDSGIEQYF

v_gene: TRBV11-2
len: 17
j_gene: TRBJ1-1
abundance: .
d_gene: TRBD1
CDR3nt: TGTGCCAGCAGCTTAAGCACCTGGGACAGGGAAGAAACTGAAGCTTTCTTT
CDR3aa: CASSLSTWDREETEAFF

v_gene: TRBV4-3
len: 19
j_gene: TRBJ2-1
abundance: .
d_gene: TRBD2
CDR3nt: TGCGCCAGCAGCCACGCCTACCCCCGGCTAGCGGGACTTTACAATGAGCAGTTCTTC
CDR3aa: CASSHAYPRLAGLYNEQFF

v_gene: TRBV7-2
len: 13
j_gene: TRBJ2-5
abundance: few
d_gene: .
CDR3nt: TGTGCCAGCAGCTACAGGGTCCAAGAGACCCAGTACTTC
CDR3aa: CASSYRVQETQYF

v_gene: TRBV23-1
len: 14
j_gene: TRBJ2-3
abundance: .
d_gene: TRBD1
CDR3nt: TGCGCCAAGACCGACAGGGTGGGCACAGATACGCAGTATTTT
CDR3aa: CAKTDRVGTDTQYF

v_gene: TRBV19
len: 13
j_gene: TRBJ1-1
abundance: .
d_gene: TRBD1
CDR3nt: TGTGCCAGTAGTACCGGACAGGGTGTGCGAGCTTTCTTT
CDR3aa: CASSTGQGVRAFF

v_gene: TRBV28
len: 13
j_gene: TRBJ1-2
abundance: .
d_gene: .
CDR3nt: TGTGCCAGCAGTTTTCCAAGCAGGGATGGCTACACCTTC
CDR3aa: CASSFPSRDGYTF

v_gene: TRBV7-3
len: 17
j_gene: TRBJ2-7
abundance: .
d_gene: TRBD1
CDR3nt: TGTGCCAGCAGCTCCTTTACCTTGACAGGGGGCACGCACGAGCAGTACTTC
CDR3aa: CASSSFTLTGGTHEQYF

v_gene: TRBV5-4
len: 16
j_gene: TRBJ1-2
abundance: .
d_gene: TRBD1
CDR3nt: TGTGCCAGCACCTATGGGGCGGCAGGGGGCAACTATGGCTACACCTTC
CDR3aa: CASTYGAAGGNYGYTF

v_gene: TRBV4-1
len: 14
j_gene: TRBJ2-7
abundance: .
d_gene: .
CDR3nt: TGCGCCAGCAGCCGACCGGGACAAACATACGAGCAGTACTTC
CDR3aa: CASSRPGQTYEQYF

v_gene: TRBV29-1
len: 13
j_gene: TRBJ1-1
abundance: .
d_gene: .
CDR3nt: TGCAGCGTTGAGAGGCCCAGTGGCACTGAAGCTTTCTTT
CDR3aa: CSVERPSGTEAFF

v_gene: TRBV9
len: 13
j_gene: TRBJ2-5
abundance: .
d_gene: .
CDR3nt: TGTGCCAGCAGCGTAGGACAGCAAGAGACCCAGTACTTC
CDR3aa: CASSVGQQETQYF

v_gene: TRBV28
len: 14
j_gene: TRBJ1-1
abundance: .
d_gene: .
CDR3nt: TGTGCCAGCAGTTTCCTCCAGGGGAACACTGAAGCTTTCTTT
CDR3aa: CASSFLQGNTEAFF

v_gene: TRBV11-3
len: 13
j_gene: TRBJ2-2
abundance: .
d_gene: .
CDR3nt: TGTGCCAGTAATAGGCCGGGAACCGGGGAGCTGTTTTTT
CDR3aa: CASNRPGTGELFF

v_gene: TRBV28
len: 14
j_gene: TRBJ2-2
abundance: .
d_gene: .
CDR3nt: TGTGCCAGCAGTCGACAGGGAGGCACCGGGGAGCTGTTTTTT
CDR3aa: CASSRQGGTGELFF

v_gene: TRBV21-1
len: 22
j_gene: TRBJ1-5
abundance: .
d_gene: .
CDR3nt: TGTGCCAGCAGCAAAGGTACTAGGGTACAGGGGGCGCGCGTAGATAGCAATCAGCCCCAGCATTTT
CDR3aa: CASSKGTRVQGARVDSNQPQHF

v_gene: TRBV30
len: 13
j_gene: TRBJ1-6
abundance: once
d_gene: TRBD1
CDR3nt: TGTGCCTGGTTGGACAGGAGCGATTCACCCCTCCACTTT
CDR3aa: CAWLDRSDSPLHF

v_gene: TRBV4-3
len: 15
j_gene: TRBJ1-5
abundance: .
d_gene: .
CDR3nt: TGCGCCAGCAGCCAAGATGAGCAGTCGGGGCAGCCCCAGCATTTT
CDR3aa: CASSQDEQSGQPQHF

v_gene: TRBV11-2
len: 16
j_gene: TRBJ2-1
abundance: .
d_gene: TRBD2
CDR3nt: TGTGCCAGCAGCTTTCGCGGGAGTGGCTACTACAATGAGCAGTTCTTC
CDR3aa: CASSFRGSGYYNEQFF

v_gene: TRBV5-1
len: 14
j_gene: TRBJ1-1
abundance: .
d_gene: .
CDR3nt: TGCGCCAGCACCGACCTGGGGGGAGTCACTGAAGCTTTCTTT
CDR3aa: CASTDLGGVTEAFF

v_gene: TRBV7-8
len: 13
j_gene: TRBJ1-2
abundance: .
d_gene: .
CDR3nt: TGTGCCAGCAGCTTAGCATCAGGGAATGGCTACACCTTC
CDR3aa: CASSLASGNGYTF

v_gene: TRBV18
len: 14
j_gene: TRBJ1-2
abundance: .
d_gene: TRBD1
CDR3nt: TGTGCCAGCTCACCCGGGACAGGGGGGAACGGCTACACCTTC
CDR3aa: CASSPGTGGNGYTF

v_gene: TRBV10-3
len: 13
j_gene: TRBJ2-7
abundance: .
d_gene: .
CDR3nt: TGTGCCGCCACCGCAGGGAACGCCTACGAGCAGTACTTC
CDR3aa: CAATAGNAYEQYF

v_gene: TRBV28
len: 14
j_gene: TRBJ1-6
abundance: .
d_gene: TRBD1
CDR3nt: TGTGCCAGCAGTGTTACAGGGGATAATTCACCCCTCCACTTT
CDR3aa: CASSVTGDNSPLHF

v_gene: TRBV6-4
len: 13
j_gene: TRBJ1-3
abundance: .
d_gene: .
CDR3nt: TGTGCCAGCAGCCAGGAACCTGAAAACACCATATATTTT
CDR3aa: CASSQEPENTIYF

v_gene: TRBV10-3
len: 12
j_gene: TRBJ2-5
abundance: .
d_gene: .
CDR3nt: TGTGCCATCAGTCAGGGTTGGGAGACCCAGTACTTC
CDR3aa: CAISQGWETQYF

v_gene: TRBV5-1
len: 12
j_gene: TRBJ1-2
abundance: .
d_gene: .
CDR3nt: TGCGCCAGCAGCTTGGATCGTGGCGGCTACACCTTC
CDR3aa: CASSLDRGGYTF